This section outlines one T cell receptor (beta chain) sequence together with its context. The table came from immunoSEQ multiplex PCR; TCRdb's copy has only in-frame clones and leaves some out. Of about 150,000 clones listed, 94% were seen once; the top ten hold about 1.3%. This sample was taken from a study of T cell responses to AZD1222 COVID-19 vaccine. Deletions cut 4 bases from V and 5 bases from J, with 18 bases between. The V gene's germline CDR1 is MGHRA and CDR2 YSYEKL. This CDR3 spans 16 amino acids. Sequencing used peripheral blood, obtained on day 0 of AZD1222 vaccination. The source of this sequence is an adult in good health. This chain uses TRBV4-1 with TRBJ1-5, with D tentatively TRBD1 (5 bases). CDR3 nucleotides: TGCGCCAGCAGCCCTTTACCTCAGGGAATTCATCAGCCCCAGCATTTT. Protein product: CASSPLPQGIHQPQHF.